Below, one T cell receptor beta chain is given with its context. Its antigen remains undetermined. One base away there is no much larger clone; base qualities are not given. The sample originates from a study of CD4 T cells in lung cancer (dated by TCRdb to about 2019). Study-wide context: To find responses to candidate mutation-encoded neoepitopes, the study screened blood T cells from NSCLC patients and isolated neoantigen-specific CD4+ T-cell clones and TCRs. The frequency of neoantigen-specific clonotypes in tumor resections, non-adjacent lung and cultured T-cell products was followed using TCRB deep sequencing. Treatments the patients had received before donating blood included platinum chemotherapy, and some of the patients were given nivolumab or pembrolizumab. The patients who underwent resection had lung adenocarcinoma or squamous cell carcinoma, were aged 60 to 69 when blood was donated, and were mostly former smokers. Tumor and non-adjacent lung tissue were obtained from several patients undergoing curative-intent resections for stage I-III non-small cell lung cancer.

Study-wide conclusions, independent of this receptor: Rather than memory responses to the cancer, some blood-derived responses might reflect cross-reactivity or in vitro priming of naive T cells.

Preparation of the library involved the immunoSEQ multiplex PCR assay. Qiagen DNeasy or QIAamp micro DNA kits were used to isolate DNA, and the Adaptive Biotechnology human TCRB sequencing kit was used to sequence TCRB. An Illumina MiSeq was used to sequence the TCRB libraries. In the authors' own workflow: TCRB sequence data were analyzed using the kit provider's software, and tumor enrichment of clonotype templates was assessed with Fisher's exact test. What TCRdb holds here is the immuneACCESS table cut down to in-frame rearrangements. Part of the clones is not present; checked against another copy, under half of the missing clones reflect an unresolved V gene, and the others are unexplained. D and trimming come from the DNA, and the V and J calls and clone size come from that table. Counted in this sample were over 8,000 clones; around two thirds of them appeared once. Of the sample, just over 15% falls within the top ten clones.

Non-adjacent lung tissue was taken as far as possible from the malignant lesion, at least 3 cm away, from the same resection. Sequenced input: normal lung tissue taken away from the tumor. The origin of this receptor is a man aged 55 to 70 with non-small cell lung cancer.

The CDR3: CASSPDRGANTEAFF. In nucleotide form, the sequence is TGTGCCAGCAGCCCCGATCGGGGAGCGAACACTGAAGCTTTCTTT. The V and J segments used are TRBV5-6 and TRBJ1-1; no D gene can be assigned with confidence. There are 15 amino acids in the CDR3, from cysteine to phenylalanine inclusive. Only the CDR3 DNA is retained, 45 bases long and in frame from the first base. V is reduced by 4 bases and J by 1 base, leaving a spacing of 14 bases between them. Based on the germline V gene, the CDR1 and CDR2 sequences are SGHDT and YYEEEE.